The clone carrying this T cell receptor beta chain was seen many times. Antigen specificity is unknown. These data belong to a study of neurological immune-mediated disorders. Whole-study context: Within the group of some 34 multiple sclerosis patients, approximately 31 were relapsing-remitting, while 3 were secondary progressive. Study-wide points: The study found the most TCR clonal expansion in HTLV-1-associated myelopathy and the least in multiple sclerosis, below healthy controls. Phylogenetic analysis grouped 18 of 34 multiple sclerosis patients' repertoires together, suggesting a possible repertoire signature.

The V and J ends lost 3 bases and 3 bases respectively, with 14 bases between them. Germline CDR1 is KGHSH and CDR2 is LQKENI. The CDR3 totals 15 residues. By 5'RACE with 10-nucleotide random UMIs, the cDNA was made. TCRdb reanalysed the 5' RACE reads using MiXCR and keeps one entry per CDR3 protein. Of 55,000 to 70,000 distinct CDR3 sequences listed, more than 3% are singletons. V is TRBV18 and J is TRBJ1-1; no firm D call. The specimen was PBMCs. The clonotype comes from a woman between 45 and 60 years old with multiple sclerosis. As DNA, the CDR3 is TGTGCCAGCTCACCCGCGTCGGGTATCTACACTGAAGCTTTCTTT. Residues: CASSPASGIYTEAFF.